Given below is one T cell receptor (beta chain) in context. These data originate in a study of control samples from healthy donors and cancer patients. Looked up from germline, CDR1 is LNHDA and CDR2 is SQIVND (reference sequence). The germline V and J ends were trimmed by 5 bases and 5 bases, with 18 bases remaining between them. This CDR3 is built from 15 residues. Some clones are missing from TCRdb's copy, which holds only in-frame ones; the method was immunoSEQ multiplex PCR. The repertoire holds about 160,000 clones, approximately 92% seen once, with roughly 4% in the top ten. The source is a woman aged 55-75 years in good health. The sample taken for sequencing was blood. V usage is TRBV19 and J usage is TRBJ1-1; D is perhaps TRBD1 (5 bases). The CDR3 sequence: CASSLQGLSRTEAFF. The CDR3 coding sequence is TGTGCCAGTAGTCTGCAGGGCTTGTCTAGAACTGAAGCTTTCTTT.